The source of this T cell receptor beta chain is a study of CD8+CD57+ T cells in acquired aplastic anemia. According to the study, genomic DNA was the template for TCR beta VDJ and CDR3 profiling. Each CDR3 protein gets one entry after TCRdb re-called the reads with MiXCR. The sample holds some 190,000 distinct CDR3 sequences, around 45% seen once. This clonotype was observed at least ten times. Trimming took 3 bases from V and 4 from J, leaving 3 bases between them. This CDR3 comprises 11 residues. Germline values: CDR1 MNHEY, CDR2 SVGAGI. Sequencing was performed on sorted CD4+, CD8+, or CD8+CD57+ T cells (not recorded which) from PBMCs. The sequence came from a human donor in good health. V usage is TRBV6-5 and J usage is TRBJ1-2, with D uncertain. The DNA of the CDR3 is TGTGCCAGCAGTTATGGCTATGGCTACACCTTC. Protein sequence: CASSYGYGYTF.